This T cell receptor (beta chain) was obtained from a study of pediatric ulcerative colitis. In the study overall: Fewer than 10 patients showed pancolitis and two showed left-sided colitis.

Between the trimmed V and J ends, which lost 6 bases and 7 bases, there was a span of 13 bases. Germline lookup yields CDR1 SNHLY and CDR2 FYNNEI. This CDR3 is 13 amino acids long. The assay was run at survey level. TCRdb keeps only in-frame clones here, not all; method: immunoSEQ multiplex PCR. The repertoire holds about 64,000 clones, with more than 60% as singletons. Whole-study findings and limits: A couple of rectal clonotypes were found only in ulcerative colitis patients, all of them.

Comments on this clone: Its antigen remains unidentified.

The genes are TRBV2 and TRBJ1-5, with a possible D match to TRBD1 (6 bases). The material sequenced was blood. The receptor was isolated from a boy under 18 with moderate ulcerative colitis. For the CDR3, the DNA is TGTGCCAGCAGACCGACAGGACCACAGCCCCAGCATTTT. The encoded protein is CASRPTGPQPQHF.